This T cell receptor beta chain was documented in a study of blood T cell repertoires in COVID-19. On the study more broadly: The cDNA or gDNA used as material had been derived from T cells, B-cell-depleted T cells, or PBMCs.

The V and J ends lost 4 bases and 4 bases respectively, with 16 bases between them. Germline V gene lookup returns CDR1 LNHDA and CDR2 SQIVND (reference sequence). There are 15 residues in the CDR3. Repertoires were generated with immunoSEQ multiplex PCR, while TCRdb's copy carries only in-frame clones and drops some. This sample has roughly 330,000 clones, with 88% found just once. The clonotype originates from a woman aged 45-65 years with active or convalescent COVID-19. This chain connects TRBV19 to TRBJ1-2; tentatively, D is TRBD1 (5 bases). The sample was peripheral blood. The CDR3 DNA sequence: TGTGCCAGTAGTACTACACGACAGCCCCGCTATGGCTACACCTTC. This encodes CASSTTRQPRYGYTF.